One and the same sample provided the 30 T cell receptor beta chains below, sequenced in a study of CD8+CD57+ T cells in acquired aplastic anemia. Genomic DNA, serving as template, underwent TCR beta VDJ and CDR3 profiling. Using its own MiXCR run on the reads, TCRdb lists one record per CDR3 protein. The data contain under 200,000 distinct CDR3 sequences, approximately 60% of them singletons. The sequenced sample consisted of sorted CD4+, CD8+, or CD8+CD57+ T cells (not recorded which) from PBMCs. These receptors all stem from a human donor in good health.

In this sample, this clonotype turned up many times. The chain employs TRBV7-9 and TRBJ2-7; 8 positions agree with TRBD1. The germline CDR1 and CDR2 sequences are SEHNR and FQNEAQ (reference sequence). After removal of 5 bases from V and 3 bases from J, the junction contained 9 bases not matched to a gene. This CDR3 contains 15 residues. CDR3 sequence (DNA): TGTGCCAGCAGCGAGGGGCCAGGGGGCCTCTACGAGCAGTACTTC. Translation gives CASSEGPGGLYEQYF.

The chain has TRBV7-8 and TRBJ2-7; D ambiguous. Trimming pared 2 bases from V and 2 bases from J, leaving 19 bases between. The CDR3 loop spans 17 amino acids. Germline values: CDR1 SGHVS, CDR2 FQNEAQ. The chain's CDR3 is CASSLSSLGHSPYEQYF. The CDR3 DNA is TGTGCCAGCAGCTTAAGTTCTCTGGGTCACTCACCCTACGAGCAGTACTTC.

The V and J genes are TRBV7-9 and TRBJ2-1; 7 bases are shared with TRBD2. V dropped 1 base and J dropped 5; count of bases not matched to a gene: 14. This CDR3 has 18 residues. CDR1 and CDR2 from the germline V gene are SEHNR and FQNEAQ (reference sequence). CDR3 nucleotides: TGTGCCAGCAGCTTAGGAAGTGGGGCGGGGGAGCCTAACAATGAGCAGTTCTTC. It specifies CASSLGSGAGEPNNEQFF.

The chain links TRBV2 to TRBJ2-1; D possibly uses TRBD1 or TRBD2 (5 bases each). Trimming removed 6 bases from V and 6 bases from J, with 36 bases in between. Germline V gene data show CDR1 as SNHLY and CDR2 as FYNNEI. The CDR3 sequence is 21 residues long. The CDR3 loop is CASSLGPNLPGLKLWGNEQFF. CDR3 in DNA: TGTGCCAGCAGCTTAGGGCCAAACCTCCCGGGGCTGAAACTTTGGGGCAATGAGCAGTTCTTC.

This chain links TRBV7-6 with TRBJ2-1, with TRBD2 identical over 10 bases. V dropped 4 bases and J dropped 5; count of bases not matched to a gene: 5. The germline V gene encodes CDR1 SGHVS and CDR2 FNYEAQ. The CDR3 totals 15 residues. CDR3 nucleotide sequence: TGTGCCAGCAGCTCAGCGGGGGGGCCGGACAATGAGCAGTTCTTC. Translating gives CASSSAGGPDNEQFF.

The V and J genes are TRBV14 and TRBJ2-2, with D uncertain. The V and J ends lost 2 bases and 2 bases respectively, with 6 bases between them. CDR1 SGHDN and CDR2 FVKESK come from the germline V gene. The CDR3 sequence is 14 residues long. Here the CDR3 reads CASSQLDNTGELFF. CDR3 nucleotide sequence: TGTGCCAGCAGCCAACTGGACAACACCGGGGAGCTGTTTTTT.

This clonotype has only one observation. Its ends do not fully match the called genes, so a read error is possible. V gene TRBV29-1 combines with J gene TRBJ2-5; D is uncertain. The CDR3 covers 12 residues. CDR1 and CDR2 from the germline V gene are SQVTM and ANQGSEA. The CDR3 here is CSAVGNQGTQYF. In nucleotides, the CDR3 is TGCAGCGCCGTTGGGAATCAAGGGACCCAGTACTTC.

The chain couples TRBV9 to TRBJ1-4; TRBD1 matches at 8 bases. The ends lost 3 bases at V and 5 bases at J; junction bases unmatched: 6. The CDR3 runs 15 residues. Germline CDR1 SGDLS, CDR2 YYNGEE. The CDR3: CASSGGTGRNEKLFF. CDR3 bases: TGTGCCAGCAGCGGTGGGACAGGCCGGAATGAAAAACTGTTTTTT. The full variable domain, in which reference TRBV9 and TRBJ1-4 provide the parts outside the CDR3, is DSGVTQTPKHLITATGQRVTLRCSPRSGDLSVYWYQQSLDQGLQFLIQYYNGEERAKGNILERFSAQQFPDLHSELNLSSLELGDSALYFCASSGGTGRNEKLFFGSGTQLSVL.

The chain is built from TRBV15 and TRBJ2-5; 12 bases are shared with TRBD2. The germline V gene encodes CDR1 LNHNV and CDR2 YYDKDF (reference sequence). The CDR3 has 19 amino acids. V shed 3 bases and J 3 bases; nucleotides not matched to a gene: 14. This CDR3 is CATSSVRPLAGGPKETQYF. CDR3 bases: TGTGCCACCAGCAGCGTAAGGCCGCTAGCGGGAGGGCCTAAAGAGACCCAGTACTTC.

The rearrangement links TRBV2 to TRBJ2-7; D is possibly TRBD1 or TRBD2 (6 bases each). Trimming stripped 6 bases from V and 2 bases from J, with 20 bases between. The CDR3 runs 16 residues. Germline values: CDR1 SNHLY, CDR2 FYNNEI. The CDR3 spells CASRLKGGRDTYEQYF. CDR3 nucleotides: TGTGCCAGCAGACTGAAGGGGGGACGGGATACCTACGAGCAGTACTTC.

This clonotype was picked up many times. V is TRBV9 and J is TRBJ1-6; TRBD1 agrees at 10 bases. Germline assignment: CDR1 SGDLS and CDR2 YYNGEE. The CDR3 is 15 amino acids. V was clipped by 3 bases and J by 7 bases; unmatched bases: 4. The DNA of the CDR3 is TGTGCCAGCAGCGGGGGGGACAGGGGAAATTCACCCCTCCACTTT. As protein: CASSGGDRGNSPLHF.

The rearrangement links TRBV12-5 to TRBJ2-7, with a tentative D call TRBD1 (7 bases). Looked up from germline, CDR1 is LGHNT and CDR2 is FRNRAP. This CDR3 has 14 amino acids. The CDR3 spells CASSFIQGGDEQYF. The CDR3 DNA reads TGTGCCAGCAGTTTTATTCAGGGGGGAGACGAGCAGTACTTC.

This chain links TRBV14 with TRBJ1-6, with TRBD1 as a possible D gene (5 bases). CDR1 is SGHDN, CDR2 FVKESK, per germline. CDR3 size: 14 residues. V lost 4 bases to trimming and J lost 7 bases, with 11 bases between them. In DNA form, the CDR3 reads TGTGCCAGCAGCCGCGGACAAATGAATTCACCCCTCCACTTT. This gives the protein CASSRGQMNSPLHF. Variable domain in full (rest from reference TRBV14 and TRBJ1-6): EAGVTQFPSHSVIEKGQTVTLRCDPISGHDNLYWYRRVMGKEIKFLLHFVKESKQDESGMPNNRFLAERTGGTYSTLKVQPAELEDSGVYFCASSRGQMNSPLHFGNGTRLTVT.

The chain recombines TRBV5-6 with TRBJ1-4; TRBD1 matches at 10 bases. The V gene's germline CDR1 is SGHDT and CDR2 YYEEEE. The V gene end was trimmed by 2 bases and the J gene end by 13 bases; junction bases not matched to a gene: 5. The CDR3 is made up of 13 amino acids. The CDR3 bases are TGTGCCAGCAGCTTCTTTGACAGGGGGCTACTGTTTTTT. Translating gives CASSFFDRGLLFF.

The genes are TRBV5-1 and TRBJ2-7, with no clear D. Trimming pared 7 bases from V and 0 bases from J, leaving 5 bases between. The CDR3 runs to 11 residues. Germline V gives CDR1 SGHRS, CDR2 YFSETQ. For the CDR3, the DNA is TGCGCCAGCGAGAGCTCCTACGAGCAGTACTTC. This translates into CASESSYEQYF.

This clonotype showed up many times. J is TRBJ1-2 and V is TRBV29-1, with a possible D match to TRBD1 (5 bases). This CDR3 is 12 amino acids long. Trimming pared 3 bases from V and 3 bases from J, leaving 8 bases between. CDR1 is SQVTM, CDR2 ANQGSEA, per germline. The CDR3 DNA sequence: TGCAGCGTTGAGGGGGACGACTATGGCTACACCTTC. It yields the protein CSVEGDDYGYTF.

In the case of this clonotype: This clone may be a read error of a much larger clone one base away. This chain links TRBV25-1 with TRBJ1-2; 7 bases agree with TRBD1. This CDR3 is built from 13 residues. V lost 7 bases and J lost 7; bases outside the gene matches: 9. CDR1 is MGHDK and CDR2 is SYGVNS in the germline V gene. The CDR3 DNA sequence: TGTGCCAGCACCACGACAGGGCTATGTGGCTACACCTTC. The encoded protein is CASTTTGLCGYTF.

This rearrangement joins TRBV9 to TRBJ2-5; weak D call: TRBD2 (5 bases). Germline assignment: CDR1 SGDLS and CDR2 YYNGEE. Trimming took off 0 bases at V and 2 bases at J, with 11 bases between the two ends. This CDR3 is built from 15 residues. The CDR3 DNA sequence: TGTGCCAGCAGCGTAGAAGCGGAGGAGCAAGAGACCCAGTACTTC. Protein: CASSVEAEEQETQYF.

With regard to this clonotype: This is likely a read error, given that the CDR3 carries no conserved phenylalanine or tryptophan at its end. The chain is built from TRBV27 and TRBJ2-3, with D perhaps matching TRBD1 or TRBD2 (5 bases each). The CDR3 sequence is 12 residues long. Trimming cost V 2 bases and J 5 bases, with 5 bases left between them. Germline V lookup: CDR1 MNHEY, CDR2 SMNVEV (reference sequence). The CDR3 reads CASSLGGDTQYL. CDR3 DNA: TGTGCCAGCAGTTTAGGGGGAGATACGCAGTATCTT.

The chain uses TRBV7-9 and TRBJ2-3; 7 bases map to TRBD2. The CDR3 is 17 residues long. Germline-derived CDR1 and CDR2 are SEHNR and FQNEAQ (reference sequence). V lost 5 bases and J lost 0; bases outside the gene matches: 11. The CDR3 DNA is TGTGCCAGCAGCATACCTAGCGGAACCACTAGCACAGATACGCAGTATTTT. Translated, it gives CASSIPSGTTSTDTQYF.

The sample holds a few counts of this clonotype. This chain uses TRBV20-1 with TRBJ2-5; TRBD1 is a possible D gene (6 bases). CDR1 is DFQATT, CDR2 SNEGSKA, per germline (reference sequence). CDR3 length equals 15 residues. The V gene lost 4 bases and the J gene lost 5 bases, with 20 bases spanning the gap. This CDR3 reads CSANRLAGAQETQYF. As DNA, the CDR3 is TGCAGTGCTAACCGCCTGGCAGGGGCGCAGGAGACCCAGTACTTC.

This chain links TRBV7-9 with TRBJ1-2; D possibly corresponds to TRBD1 (6 bases). The CDR3 loop spans 13 amino acids. Trimming pared 0 bases from V and 13 bases from J, leaving 15 bases between. Germline V CDR1 and CDR2: SEHNR, FQNEAQ (reference sequence). The CDR3 bases are TGTGCCAGCAGCTTAGCTACAGGGTTCCATTCCACCTTC. Residues: CASSLATGFHSTF.

This clonotype was detected only once. The gene calls are TRBV10-3 and TRBJ2-3; TRBD2 aligns across 10 bases. Germline V CDR1 and CDR2: ENHRY, SYGVKD. This CDR3 contains 14 residues. Trimming took 10 bases from V and 4 from J; bases not matched to a gene: 8. DNA of the CDR3: TGTGCCAGCATGGGGCTAGCGGGGGCAGATACGCAGTATTTT. This sequence encodes CASMGLAGADTQYF.

The chain employs TRBV2 and TRBJ2-7, with TRBD1 identical over 9 bases. Germline loops: CDR1 SNHLY, CDR2 FYNNEI. The V segment lost 7 bases and the J segment 1 base; nucleotides outside the gene matches: 5. The CDR3 runs 14 residues. The CDR3: CASIGTGRSYEQYF. CDR3 bases: TGTGCCAGCATTGGGACAGGGCGATCCTACGAGCAGTACTTC.

The chain uses TRBV6-1 and TRBJ1-4; TRBD1 matches 7 bases. This CDR3 is built from 14 residues. With V trimmed by 5 bases and J by 6 bases, 6 bases remained unmatched. CDR1 is MNHNS and CDR2 is SASEGT in the germline V gene. CDR3 protein: CASSFDRDHEKLFF. CDR3 DNA sequence: TGTGCCAGCAGTTTTGACAGGGACCATGAAAAACTGTTTTTT.

This clonotype was observed many times. The chain has TRBV12-3 or TRBV12-4 and TRBJ2-6, with no clear D. V lost 1 base and J lost 2, with 6 bases in between. This CDR3 spans 15 amino acids. DNA of the CDR3: TGTGCCAGCAGTTTAGGGGTGGCTGGGGCCAACGTCCTGACTTTC. Its protein product is CASSLGVAGANVLTF.

The chain couples TRBV7-2 to TRBJ2-3; D is unresolved. The CDR3 covers 15 residues. CDR1 is SGHTA and CDR2 is FQGNSA in the germline V gene. V gave up 5 bases and J gave up 1 base, with 13 bases separating them. CDR3 sequence (DNA): TGTGCCAGCAGCACAGCCTATGGCGGCACAGATACGCAGTATTTT. This encodes CASSTAYGGTDTQYF.

This chain uses TRBV19 with TRBJ2-7; 7 bases fit TRBD2. Germline lookup yields CDR1 LNHDA and CDR2 SQIVND (reference sequence). The CDR3 runs 12 residues. V shed 7 bases, J shed 5 bases, and the junction held 5 bases outside the gene matches. The CDR3 DNA reads as TGTGCCAGTACAGCGGGGAACCACGAGCAGTACTTC. Its protein product is CASTAGNHEQYF.

The chain joins TRBV7-9 to TRBJ2-7; 7 bases align to TRBD1. CDR1 SEHNR and CDR2 FQNEAQ come from the germline V gene (reference sequence). The CDR3 length is 14 residues. V gave up 1 base and J gave up 5 bases; unmatched junction bases: 5. The CDR3 spells CASSLVTGVDEQYF. In nucleotides, the CDR3 is TGTGCCAGCAGCTTAGTAACAGGGGTCGACGAGCAGTACTTC.

This clonotype was seen repeatedly, ten times or more. This rearrangement joins TRBV20-1 to TRBJ2-7; no clear D. The CDR3 has 14 residues. Germline values: CDR1 DFQATT, CDR2 SNEGSKA (reference sequence). V was clipped by 0 bases and J by 4 bases, with 13 bases between them. DNA for the CDR3: TGCAGTGCTAGAGATGGGCGGTCCCTTTACGAGCAGTACTTC. This gives the protein CSARDGRSLYEQYF.